The 18 T cell receptor beta chains in this list originate from one sample, sequenced in a study of OX40 agonist ivuxolimab in advanced cancers. TCRdb keeps only in-frame clones here, not all; method: immunoSEQ multiplex PCR. The sample includes approximately 97,000 clones, 86% of them seen just once. The sample consisted of CD4+ or CD8+ T cells sorted from blood, taken in a trial of the OX40 agonist ivuxolimab. The receptor set was obtained from an adult with an advanced solid tumor such as melanoma, head and neck, liver or kidney cancer.

The chain carries TRBV18 and TRBJ1-2, with D uncertain. Trimming took 2 bases from V and 4 from J, leaving 14 bases between them. The V gene's germline CDR1 is KGHSH and CDR2 LQKENI. This CDR3 is 15 amino acids long. For the CDR3, the DNA is TGTGCCAGCTCACCAGATATGGGATTGGGCTATGGCTACACCTTC. It encodes CASSPDMGLGYGYTF.

Sample share makes this clone medium-sized. The rearrangement links TRBV10-2 to TRBJ1-5; unclear D gene. Germline values: CDR1 WSHSY, CDR2 SAAADI. The length of the CDR3 is 14 residues. Between the trimmed V and J ends, which lost 4 bases and 4 bases, there was a span of 11 bases. The DNA for the CDR3 is TGCGCCAGCAGTGGTTCTGGGTGGAATCAGCCCCAGCATTTT. It specifies CASSGSGWNQPQHF.

The table lists this clone with a count of one. The genes are TRBV4-1 and TRBJ2-6; no firm D call. The V gene lost 3 bases and the J gene lost 0 bases, with 6 bases spanning the gap. This CDR3 comprises 15 residues. Per germline, CDR1 MGHRA and CDR2 YSYEKL. The CDR3 sequence: CASSQQSSGANVLTF. The CDR3 DNA is TGCGCCAGCAGCCAGCAGAGCTCTGGGGCCAACGTCCTGACTTTC.

The chain links TRBV7-9 to TRBJ2-7, with D hard to call. In germline, CDR1 is SEHNR, CDR2 FQNEAQ (reference sequence). Trimming cost V 5 bases and J 4 bases, with 15 bases left between them. This CDR3 is 14 amino acids long. CDR3 amino acids: CASSQWTVPYEQYF. The CDR3 DNA reads as TGTGCCAGCAGCCAATGGACCGTCCCTTACGAGCAGTACTTC.

The chain recombines TRBV6-5 with TRBJ1-2; possibly TRBD1 for D (6 bases). The length of the CDR3 is 13 residues. Trimming removed 5 bases from V and 5 bases from J, with 12 bases in between. Germline assignment: CDR1 MNHEY and CDR2 SVGAGI. The CDR3 protein is CASSPQGLYGYTF. CDR3 sequence (DNA): TGTGCCAGCAGTCCCCAGGGGTTATATGGCTACACCTTC.

The genes are TRBV10-2 and TRBJ1-1; D gene unclear. The germline CDR1 and CDR2 sequences are WSHSY and SAAADI. The CDR3 consists of 11 residues. V gave up 6 bases and J gave up 3 bases, with 5 bases separating them. CDR3 amino acids: CASRKDTEAFF. DNA of the CDR3: TGCGCCAGCAGGAAGGACACTGAAGCTTTCTTT.

The chain couples TRBV29-1 to TRBJ2-3; 12 nucleotides match TRBD2. This CDR3 region has 16 residues. V lost 7 bases and J lost 5; bases outside the gene matches: 13. Germline V gene data show CDR1 as SQVTM and CDR2 as ANQGSEA. As DNA, the CDR3 is TGCAGCGGGGATGACGGACTAGCGGGAAAAGGAGATACGCAGTATTTT. It yields the protein CSGDDGLAGKGDTQYF.

The J gene is TRBJ2-1, the V gene TRBV7-9; D uncertain. The germline gives CDR1 SEHNR, CDR2 FQNEAQ (reference sequence). The V end lost 5 bases, the J end lost 4 bases, and 3 bases lay between the germline ends. The CDR3 is 11 residues long. CDR3 DNA sequence: TGTGCCAGCAGCACATACAATGAGCAGTTCTTC. Its translation is CASSTYNEQFF.

Here the CDR3 reads CASSSLSGAGELFF. The DNA for the CDR3 is TGTGCCAGCAGCTCCCTTTCGGGTGCCGGGGAGCTGTTTTTT. V gene TRBV11-2 combines with J gene TRBJ2-2, with no clear D. Germline CDR1 and CDR2: SGHAT and FQNNGV. There are 14 residues in the CDR3. Deletions cut 4 bases from V and 6 bases from J, with 12 bases between. The complete variable domain, with remaining parts taken from reference TRBV11-2 and TRBJ2-2, reads EAGVAQSPRYKIIEKRQSVAFWCNPISGHATLYWYQQILGQGPKLLIQFQNNGVVDDSQLPKDRFSAERLKGVDSTLKIQPAKLEDSAVYLCASSSLSGAGELFFGEGSRLTVL.

The chain recombines TRBV6-4 with TRBJ2-3; no firm D call. The V gene lost 2 bases and the J gene lost 0 bases, with 9 bases spanning the gap. Per germline, CDR1 MRHNA and CDR2 SNTAGT. The CDR3 is 15 residues long. CDR3 loop: CASSDHRFSTDTQYF. The CDR3 coding sequence is TGTGCCAGCAGTGACCACCGGTTTAGCACAGATACGCAGTATTTT.

The V call is TRBV7-2, the J call TRBJ1-3; D call uncertain. V gave up 3 bases and J gave up 0 bases, with 12 bases separating them. The germline V gene encodes CDR1 SGHTA and CDR2 FQGNSA. The CDR3 runs 16 residues. The CDR3 nucleotides read TGTGCCAGCAGCTTGGGCAGTCCGTACTCTGGAAACACCATATATTTT. Its protein product is CASSLGSPYSGNTIYF.

The chain combines TRBV6-1 with TRBJ1-6; D ambiguous. The V end lost 2 bases, the J end lost 8 bases, and 13 bases lay between the germline ends. This CDR3 spans 15 amino acids. CDR1 is MNHNS and CDR2 is SASEGT in the germline V gene. In nucleotides, the CDR3 is TGTGCCAGCAGTGAACTCTCACCCGGGTATTCACCCCTCCACTTT. Translating it yields CASSELSPGYSPLHF.

Here the CDR3 DNA reads TGCGCCAGCAGCCCGACTACGGGACAGGGGTCTTACAATGAGCAGTTCTTC. It is translated as CASSPTTGQGSYNEQFF. The chain links TRBV4-1 to TRBJ2-1; 10 bases match TRBD1. This CDR3 is 17 amino acids long. The V gene's germline CDR1 is MGHRA and CDR2 YSYEKL. Losses at the gene ends were 4 bases for V and 4 bases for J; bases not matched to a gene: 10.

The chain employs TRBV4-3 and TRBJ1-1, with no clear D. Germline V gene lookup returns CDR1 LGHNA and CDR2 YSLEER. The V end was cut by 8 bases, the J end by 3 bases, with 13 bases between. CDR3 length: 13 residues. The CDR3 loop is CASGWARHTEAFF. The CDR3 DNA reads TGCGCCAGCGGCTGGGCAAGACACACTGAAGCTTTCTTT.

CDR3 DNA: TGTGCCACCCTCCGGGAGAGGGAGACCCAGTACTTC. Translated, it gives CATLRERETQYF. The chain uses TRBV6-5 and TRBJ2-5, with a possible D match to TRBD2 (6 bases). In germline, CDR1 is MNHEY, CDR2 SVGAGI. The CDR3 is 12 residues long. V was pared by 10 bases and J by 5 bases, with 14 bases between.

The rearrangement uses TRBV7-2 and TRBJ1-1; D is uncertain. Trimming cost V 8 bases and J 1 base, with 14 bases left between them. This CDR3 spans 14 amino acids. Germline V gene data show CDR1 as SGHTA and CDR2 as FQGNSA. CDR3: CASWAVQPNTEAFF. The CDR3 DNA reads TGTGCCAGCTGGGCTGTTCAACCGAACACTGAAGCTTTCTTT.

This clone was observed a handful of times. The rearrangement links TRBV5-1 to TRBJ2-1, with unresolved D. V shed 1 base and J shed 9 bases, with 5 bases lying between them. The CDR3 totals 11 residues. Germline CDR1 SGHRS, CDR2 YFSETQ. CDR3 residues: CASSLHVEQFF. CDR3 in DNA: TGCGCCAGCAGCTTGCACGTTGAGCAGTTCTTC.

V gene TRBV30 combines with J gene TRBJ2-7; D assignment may be TRBD1 or TRBD2 (5 bases each). Germline lookup yields CDR1 GTSNPN and CDR2 SVGIG (reference sequence). The CDR3 spans 14 residues. The V gene lost 3 bases and the J gene lost 1 base, with 13 bases spanning the gap. The CDR3 DNA sequence: TGTGCCTGGAGAAGAGGGGCCACGTCCTACGAGCAGTACTTC. Protein sequence: CAWRRGATSYEQYF.